Below, 29 T cell receptor beta chains from the same sample are listed, as sequenced in a study of blood T cell repertoires in COVID-19. Sequencing used immunoSEQ multiplex PCR; TCRdb keeps in-frame clones, though not all of them. The sample has around 140,000 clones, more than 65% seen once. Sequenced input: peripheral blood. These receptors originate from an older woman with acute or convalescent COVID-19.

This clone was seen once. The chain carries TRBV11-2 and TRBJ2-3; 13 bases line up with TRBD2. The CDR3 contains 16 residues. Germline CDR1 reads SGHAT; CDR2 reads FQNNGV. V dropped 3 bases and J dropped 7; count of bases not matched to a gene: 7. In nucleotides, the CDR3 is TGTGCCAGCAGCTTCCTGACTAGCGGGAGGATGAATACGCAGTATTTT. It encodes CASSFLTSGRMNTQYF.

The chain carries TRBV28 and TRBJ1-1, with D tentatively TRBD1 (5 bases). V lost 8 bases and J 1 base, leaving 14 bases between the germline ends. Germline assignment: CDR1 MDHEN and CDR2 SYDVKM. The CDR3 consists of 14 residues. The CDR3: CASEEKGRNTEAFF. The CDR3 DNA follows: TGTGCCAGCGAGGAGAAGGGGCGGAACACTGAAGCTTTCTTT.

This clone was seen more than once but under ten times. V and J are TRBV19 and TRBJ2-1, with 9 bases that match TRBD2. CDR1 and CDR2 from the germline V gene are LNHDA and SQIVND (reference sequence). J was trimmed by 6 bases and V by 5 bases; bases with no gene match: 2. CDR3 length equals 13 residues. This CDR3 reads CASSFSGSNEQFF. The CDR3, as DNA: TGTGCCAGTAGTTTTAGCGGGAGCAATGAGCAGTTCTTC.

The V gene is TRBV29-1, the J gene TRBJ1-3, with 7 bases fitting TRBD1. Germline V gives CDR1 SQVTM, CDR2 ANQGSEA. Losses at the gene ends were 4 bases for V and 0 bases for J; bases not matched to a gene: 3. The CDR3 runs 14 residues. The CDR3 DNA is TGCAGCGTTGGGACAGGTGACTCTGGAAACACCATATATTTT. Translation gives CSVGTGDSGNTIYF.

The V and J genes are TRBV7-2 and TRBJ2-7; weak D call: TRBD2 (6 bases). The ends were cut back, 0 bases at V and 0 bases at J, with 6 bases in the middle. There are 14 residues in the CDR3. Germline values: CDR1 SGHTA, CDR2 FQGNSA. The CDR3 loop reads CASSLAGSSYEQYF. CDR3 nucleotides: TGTGCCAGCAGCTTAGCCGGGAGCTCCTACGAGCAGTACTTC.

The chain employs TRBV4-3 and TRBJ1-1, with 8 nucleotides matching TRBD1. V gave up 0 bases and J gave up 4 bases; unmatched junction bases: 19. The CDR3 has 20 residues. Germline V CDR1 and CDR2: LGHNA, YSLEER. The CDR3: CASSQDSPRTGWTRITEAFF. The CDR3 nucleotides are TGCGCCAGCAGCCAAGATAGCCCTAGGACAGGGTGGACTAGGATCACTGAAGCTTTCTTT.

This sequence joins TRBV24-1 and TRBJ1-5; D may be TRBD1 (6 bases). CDR1 is KGHDR, CDR2 SFDVKD, per germline. The CDR3 covers 11 residues. V lost 12 bases and J lost 6, with 11 bases in between. CDR3 sequence: CAAQGPQPQHF. The CDR3 DNA reads as TGTGCCGCACAGGGTCCTCAGCCCCAGCATTTT.

This clone occurred once. This chain uses TRBV20-1 with TRBJ2-1, with D perhaps TRBD2 (5 bases). The CDR3 sequence is 11 residues long. V lost 5 bases, J lost 10 bases, and 12 bases lay in between. The germline V gene has CDR1 DFQATT and CDR2 SNEGSKA (reference sequence). The DNA for the CDR3 is TGCAGTGCTGACCTTAGAGGGGAGCAGTTCTTC. Translated: CSADLRGEQFF.

V gene TRBV4-1 combines with J gene TRBJ2-7, with D possibly being TRBD1 (6 bases). V lost 0 bases and J 5 bases, leaving 14 bases between the germline ends. From germline, CDR1 is MGHRA and CDR2 YSYEKL. The CDR3 length is 15 residues. The CDR3 bases are TGCGCCAGCAGCCAAGACCCGACAGGACTGAACGAGCAGTACTTC. Protein: CASSQDPTGLNEQYF.

The chain uses TRBV10-2 and TRBJ1-2; D unclear. The CDR3 is 15 residues long. CDR1 and CDR2 from the germline V gene are WSHSY and SAAADI. V dropped 3 bases and J dropped 8 bases, with 19 bases sitting between them. The chain's CDR3 is CASSDPGEKLRGYTF. For the CDR3, the DNA is TGCGCCAGCAGTGATCCGGGAGAGAAATTAAGGGGCTACACCTTC.

The J gene is TRBJ1-1, the V gene TRBV5-6, with TRBD1 matching over 8 bases. V shed 1 base, J shed 7 bases, and the junction held 3 bases outside the gene matches. The CDR3 is 13 residues long. CDR1 is SGHDT, CDR2 YYEEEE, per germline. The CDR3 region has the DNA TGTGCCAGCAGCTTGCCCACAGGGGGTGAAGCTTTCTTT. Translated: CASSLPTGGEAFF.

The V call is TRBV3-1 (or the pseudogene TRBV3-2), the J call TRBJ2-3, with TRBD2 matching 12 bases. Germline V gene sequence: CDR1 LGHDT, CDR2 YNNKEL (reference sequence). This CDR3 has 16 amino acids. V shed 3 bases, J shed 10 bases, and the junction held 11 bases outside the gene matches. CDR3 sequence reads: CASSQAGTSGSQAQYF. CDR3 sequence (DNA): TGTGCCAGCAGCCAGGCCGGGACTAGCGGGTCCCAAGCGCAGTATTTT.

This chain links TRBV20-1 with TRBJ2-2; no firm D call. The CDR3 is 14 amino acids. Trimming took 3 bases from V and 5 from J, leaving 13 bases between them. CDR1 is DFQATT, CDR2 SNEGSKA, per germline (reference sequence). As DNA, the CDR3 is TGCAGTGCTAGTCGAGGCCCCAATACCGGGGAGCTGTTTTTT. This translates into CSASRGPNTGELFF.

V gene TRBV11-3 combines with J gene TRBJ2-7; 8 bases map to TRBD1. V was clipped by 5 bases and J by 3 bases; unmatched bases: 6. The CDR3 is made up of 14 amino acids. The germline gives CDR1 SGHNT, CDR2 YENEEA. The CDR3 DNA reads TGTGCCAGCAGCGCTCACAGGGGGGACTACGAGCAGTACTTC. Its translation: CASSAHRGDYEQYF.

CDR3 sequence reads: CASSALNHGQGVTGELFF. The CDR3, as DNA: TGTGCCAGCAGCGCCTTGAACCACGGACAGGGGGTTACCGGGGAGCTGTTTTTT. V usage is TRBV9 and J usage is TRBJ2-2, with TRBD1 identical over 10 bases. V gave up 3 bases and J gave up 5 bases; unmatched junction bases: 13. The CDR3 loop spans 18 amino acids. CDR1 and CDR2 (germline): SGDLS, YYNGEE.

The chain links TRBV3-1 (or the pseudogene TRBV3-2) to TRBJ2-2; no reliable D call. CDR1 LGHDT and CDR2 YNNKEL come from the germline V gene (reference sequence). V was cut by 1 base and J by 7 bases, with 4 bases left in between. The CDR3 sequence is 12 residues long. The CDR3 region has the DNA TGTGCCAGCAGCCAAGTTCTCGGGGAGCTGTTTTTT. Translating it yields CASSQVLGELFF.

This chain joins TRBV19 and TRBJ2-7, with 7 bases lining up with TRBD1. Germline V CDR1 and CDR2: LNHDA, SQIVND (reference sequence). CDR3 length equals 16 residues. V was pared by 3 bases and J by 2 bases, with 10 bases of the junction left unmatched. The CDR3 protein is CASSIRQGGSPYEQYF. CDR3 sequence (DNA): TGTGCCAGTAGTATTCGACAGGGCGGTTCCCCCTACGAGCAGTACTTC.

This rearrangement joins TRBV6-6 to TRBJ2-4; D perhaps matches TRBD1 (6 bases). The germline CDR1 and CDR2 sequences are MNHNY and SVGAGI (reference sequence). The CDR3 totals 14 residues. With 4 bases removed from V and 2 bases from J, the gap between germline ends came to 9 bases. CDR3 sequence: CASSSQGSKNIQYF. CDR3 coding DNA: TGTGCCAGCAGTTCACAGGGATCCAAAAACATTCAGTACTTC.

The gene calls are TRBV27 and TRBJ2-2, with D possibly matching TRBD2 (7 bases). The V gene lost 7 bases and the J gene lost 1 base, with 25 bases spanning the gap. Germline assignment: CDR1 MNHEY and CDR2 SMNVEV (reference sequence). The CDR3 runs to 19 residues. CDR3 sequence (DNA): TGTGCCAGCAAGACAATATTCCTCCACGGGGGGCAGAACACCGGGGAGCTGTTTTTT. Protein product: CASKTIFLHGGQNTGELFF.

The gene calls are TRBV28 and TRBJ1-1, with no clear D. This CDR3 is built from 14 residues. The V end was cut by 3 bases, the J end by 1 base, with 9 bases between. Germline CDR1 MDHEN, CDR2 SYDVKM. The CDR3 DNA reads as TGTGCCAGCAGTTTGGGAGACGAGAACACTGAAGCTTTCTTT. Its protein product is CASSLGDENTEAFF.

The gene calls are TRBV5-1 and TRBJ2-5, with D hard to call. Per germline, CDR1 SGHRS and CDR2 YFSETQ. This CDR3 region has 13 residues. The V and J ends lost 0 bases and 5 bases respectively, with 8 bases between them. The CDR3: CASSLVVKETQYF. The CDR3 nucleotides read TGCGCCAGCAGCTTGGTAGTTAAGGAGACCCAGTACTTC.

For the CDR3, the DNA is TGTGCCAGCAGCTTGAGAGCGGGCGGGAGGGCCATTGAGCAGTTCTTC. Its translation: CASSLRAGGRAIEQFF. The V call is TRBV5-4, the J call TRBJ2-1; 9 positions match TRBD2. Looked up from germline, CDR1 is SGHNT and CDR2 is YYREEE (reference sequence). This CDR3 comprises 16 residues. V trimming: 1 base; J trimming: 9 bases; junction bases outside the gene matches: 11. The full variable domain, rest sourced from reference TRBV5-4 and TRBJ2-1, is ETGVTQSPTHLIKTRGQQVTLRCSSQSGHNTVSWYQQALGQGPQFIFQYYREEENGRGNFPPRFSGLQFPNYSSELNVNALELDDSALYLCASSLRAGGRAIEQFFGPGTRLTVL.

CDR3 region: CATSDPGNEQFF. The DNA of the CDR3 is TGTGCCACCAGTGATCCAGGAAATGAGCAGTTCTTC. The chain combines TRBV24-1 with TRBJ2-1; D call uncertain. The CDR3 runs to 12 residues. Germline values: CDR1 KGHDR, CDR2 SFDVKD. Trimming shortened V by 3 bases and J by 7 bases, and 6 bases separated the two germline ends.

The chain uses TRBV7-9 and TRBJ2-7, with 9 positions matching TRBD1. CDR1 is SEHNR, CDR2 FQNEAQ, per germline (reference sequence). The CDR3 consists of 14 residues. Trimming at V came to 5 bases and at J to 7 bases, leaving 9 bases not matched to a gene. DNA for the CDR3: TGTGCCAGCAGCCCCCAGACAGGGACAGGGGAGCAGTACTTC. Residues: CASSPQTGTGEQYF.

CDR3 nucleotides: TGTGCCAGCAGCCAAGAGGACAGGGCCTGTTGGCCCCAGCATTTT. This translates into CASSQEDRACWPQHF. V and J are TRBV3-1 (or the pseudogene TRBV3-2) and TRBJ1-5; 8 bases agree with TRBD1. The CDR3 runs to 15 residues. V lost 0 bases, J lost 9 bases, and 7 bases stayed unmatched. CDR1 and CDR2 from the germline V gene are LGHDT and YNNKEL (reference sequence).

This clone appeared a few times. J is TRBJ2-3 and V is TRBV3-1 (or the pseudogene TRBV3-2); TRBD2 agrees at 8 bases. The CDR3 consists of 17 residues. V lost 4 bases to trimming and J lost 4 bases; unmatched junction nucleotides: 13. Germline CDR1 LGHDT, CDR2 YNNKEL (reference sequence). CDR3 nucleotide sequence: TGTGCCAGCAGCCCCGGCGGGGGGATAGGATTGGCAGATACGCAGTATTTT. Encoded protein: CASSPGGGIGLADTQYF.

The CDR3 region is CASSPQGGLQETQYF. Here the CDR3 DNA reads TGTGCCAGCAGTCCCCAGGGGGGCCTCCAAGAGACCCAGTACTTC. The chain couples TRBV7-2 to TRBJ2-5, with D perhaps matching TRBD1 (7 bases). CDR1 is SGHTA, CDR2 FQGNSA, per germline. The V and J ends lost 6 bases and 1 base respectively, with 15 bases between them. There are 15 residues in the CDR3. Variable domain in full (rest from reference TRBV7-2 and TRBJ2-5): GAGVSQSPSNKVTEKGKDVELRCDPISGHTALYWYRQSLGQGLEFLIYFQGNSAPDKSGLPSDRFSAERTGGSVSTLTIQRTQQEDSAVYLCASSPQGGLQETQYFGPGTRLLVL.

The chain carries TRBV2 and TRBJ2-2, with D possibly matching TRBD2 (6 bases). CDR3 length: 14 amino acids. Germline V gives CDR1 SNHLY, CDR2 FYNNEI. CDR3 in amino acids: CSGGETENTGELFF. The DNA of the CDR3 is TGTTCCGGAGGGGAGACAGAGAACACCGGGGAGCTGTTTTTT.

This clone appeared once. The chain links TRBV20-1 to TRBJ2-3; D might be TRBD2 (5 bases). The V gene lost 6 bases and the J gene lost 6 bases, with 10 bases spanning the gap. The V gene's germline CDR1 is DFQATT and CDR2 SNEGSKA (reference sequence). The CDR3 is 11 amino acids. The CDR3 nucleotides are TGCAGTGCCGACAAGCGGGATACGCAGTATTTT. Translated: CSADKRDTQYF.